This T cell receptor beta chain was profiled in a study of T cell changes during pregnancy in multiple sclerosis. Sequencing used immunoSEQ multiplex PCR; TCRdb keeps in-frame clones, though not all of them. The sample lists some 31,000 clones, 80% to 90% seen once, with roughly 10% in the top ten. Germline assignment: CDR1 SGHAT and CDR2 FQNNGV. V was pared by 1 base and J by 3 bases, with 8 bases between. The CDR3 loop spans 14 amino acids. The source material was CD8+ T cells from peripheral blood mononuclear cells, sampled in the third trimester of pregnancy. The clonotype was recovered from a female donor with multiple sclerosis, enrolled in a pregnancy study. This chain uses TRBV11-2 with TRBJ2-3, with a tentative D call TRBD2 (5 bases). The CDR3 is CASSLGGGTDTQYF. The CDR3 DNA reads as TGTGCCAGCAGCTTAGGTGGCGGGACAGATACGCAGTATTTT.